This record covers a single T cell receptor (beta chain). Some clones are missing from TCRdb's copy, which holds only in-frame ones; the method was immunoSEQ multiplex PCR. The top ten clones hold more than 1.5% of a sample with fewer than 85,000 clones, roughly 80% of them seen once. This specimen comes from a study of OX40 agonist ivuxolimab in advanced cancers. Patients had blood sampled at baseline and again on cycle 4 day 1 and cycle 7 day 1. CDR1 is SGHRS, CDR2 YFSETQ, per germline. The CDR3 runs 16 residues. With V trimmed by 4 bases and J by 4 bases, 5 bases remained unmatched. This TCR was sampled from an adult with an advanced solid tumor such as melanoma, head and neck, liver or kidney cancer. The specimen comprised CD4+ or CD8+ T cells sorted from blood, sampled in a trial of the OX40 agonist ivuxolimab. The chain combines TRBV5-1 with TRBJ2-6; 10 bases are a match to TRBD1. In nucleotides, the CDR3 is TGCGCCAGCAGCCTGACAGGGGGCTTGGGGGCCAACGTCCTGACTTTC. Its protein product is CASSLTGGLGANVLTF.